This is a list of T cell receptor beta chains from one sample in a study of blood T cell repertoires in COVID-19. Profiling relied on immunoSEQ multiplex PCR, and the TCRdb table lists in-frame clones only, not all of them. The sample carries some 200,000 clones, approximately 80% recorded once. Sample: peripheral blood. Receptors originate from a woman aged 50 to 60 with active or convalescent COVID-19. The CDR3 runs from the conserved cysteine through the conserved F or W. D genes are given only for firm matches.

v_gene	d_gene	j_gene	CDR3aa	CDR3nt
TRBV5-6	.	TRBJ2-7	CASSPNRGREQYF	TGTGCCAGCAGCCCAAACCGGGGAAGAGAGCAGTACTTC
TRBV19	.	TRBJ1-1	CASSPGAEAFF	TGTGCCAGTAGTCCAGGGGCTGAAGCTTTCTTT
TRBV18	TRBD1	TRBJ2-5	CASSLNRGQETQYF	TGTGCCAGCTCACTCAACAGGGGCCAAGAGACCCAGTACTTC
TRBV7-9	.	TRBJ1-2	CASSREAFGYTF	TGTGCCAGCAGCCGAGAGGCATTCGGCTACACCTTC
TRBV18	.	TRBJ2-3	CASSPGQEDTQYF	TGTGCCAGCTCACCAGGTCAGGAAGATACGCAGTATTTT
TRBV28	.	TRBJ1-2	CASGERNYGYTF	TGTGCCAGCGGGGAGAGAAACTATGGCTACACCTTC
TRBV7-9	.	TRBJ2-1	CASSPSNEQFF	TGTGCCAGCAGCCCCTCCAATGAGCAGTTCTTC
TRBV15	TRBD1	TRBJ2-4	CATSRDGGTGDRNIQYF	TGTGCCACCAGCAGAGATGGCGGGACAGGGGACAGGAACATTCAGTACTTC
TRBV4-3	.	TRBJ1-2	CASSQDEVHYGYTF	TGCGCCAGCAGCCAAGATGAGGTCCACTATGGCTACACCTTC
TRBV9	.	TRBJ2-5	CASSVGGGRGETQYF	TGTGCCAGCAGCGTAGGTGGCGGGCGCGGGGAGACCCAGTACTTC
TRBV27	TRBD2	TRBJ2-1	CASILLAGGYNEQFF	TGTGCCAGCATCTTACTAGCGGGGGGTTACAATGAGCAGTTCTTC
TRBV5-1	.	TRBJ2-5	CASSLGGGSEETQYF	TGCGCCAGCAGCTTGGGCGGGGGCTCGGAAGAGACCCAGTACTTC
TRBV10-3	.	TRBJ1-1	CASGSGNPITEAFF	TGTGCCTCGGGGTCTGGGAACCCTATCACTGAAGCTTTCTTT
TRBV28	.	TRBJ1-5	CASSLDRWGHSNQPQHF	TGTGCCAGCAGTTTAGACAGGTGGGGACATAGCAATCAGCCCCAGCATTTT
TRBV12-3/TRBV12-4	.	TRBJ1-1	CASSLGGNTEAFF	TGTGCCAGCAGTTTGGGAGGGAACACTGAAGCTTTCTTT
TRBV7-9	TRBD1	TRBJ2-7	CASSASGTGEYEQYF	TGTGCCAGCAGCGCCTCCGGGACAGGGGAATACGAGCAGTACTTC
TRBV19	TRBD1	TRBJ1-1	CASSDTRTGGYTEAFF	TGTGCCAGTAGTGACACTAGGACAGGGGGCTACACTGAAGCTTTCTTT
TRBV7-6	.	TRBJ2-1	CASSLAGSGIYNEQFF	TGTGCCAGCAGCTTAGCGGGGTCAGGGATCTACAATGAGCAGTTCTTC
TRBV5-1	TRBD2	TRBJ2-3	CASSLGSGEDTQYF	TGCGCCAGCAGCTTGGGTAGCGGGGAAGATACGCAGTATTTT
TRBV7-8	.	TRBJ2-5	CASRLGQVGGAQYF	TGTGCCAGCAGGCTAGGACAGGTCGGGGGGGCCCAGTACTTC
TRBV6-5	TRBD1	TRBJ2-2	CASRNRGRTGELFF	TGTGCCAGCAGAAACAGGGGGCGAACCGGGGAGCTGTTTTTT
TRBV7-7	.	TRBJ2-7	CASSGQSYEQYF	TGTGCCAGCAGCGGGCAGTCCTACGAGCAGTACTTC
TRBV7-2	.	TRBJ2-5	CASSMTNEETQYF	TGTGCCAGCAGCATGACTAATGAAGAGACCCAGTACTTC